A single TCR beta chain is shown here with its context. Graves' hyperthyroidism was deemed stable given no ophthalmopathy progression within 18 months. Newly diagnosed patients aged 18 to 65 had hyperthyroidism of under 2 months' duration. V trimming: 1 base; J trimming: 5 bases; junction bases outside the gene matches: 1. Per germline, CDR1 DFQATT and CDR2 SNEGSKA (reference sequence). CDR3 length: 15 residues. These data are taken from a study of T cells in Graves' hyperthyroidism and ophthalmopathy. The overall study: Staff took peripheral blood when the initial diagnosis was made, before any treatment began.

The source material, RNA transcripts, was used to amplify TCR beta CDR3 regions. HTBI primers were the set used in a first-round RT-PCR of the TCR CDR3. TCRdb processed the multiplex PCR reads anew with MiXCR; each CDR3 protein has one entry. Of approximately 410,000 distinct CDR3 sequences in the sample, roughly 13% were seen once. This TCR was sampled from a woman between 18 and 29 years old with Graves' hyperthyroidism. The rearrangement uses TRBV20-1 and TRBJ2-2; 13 bases are shared with TRBD2. Sequences were obtained from blood. CDR3 region: CSARALAGGTGELFF. The CDR3 DNA is TGCAGTGCTAGAGCACTAGCGGGAGGGACCGGGGAGCTGTTTTTT.